The subject of this entry is one T cell receptor beta chain. The antigen is undetermined. Per the germline V gene, CDR1 is SEHNR and CDR2 is FQNEAQ (reference sequence). This CDR3 comprises 16 residues. The V gene end was trimmed by 1 base and the J gene end by 6 bases; junction bases not matched to a gene: 11. The isolated RNA, all of it, was reverse transcribed, so expressed TCRB transcripts were what got sequenced. Sequencing used immunoSEQ multiplex PCR; TCRdb keeps in-frame clones, though not all of them. This sample has about 290,000 clones; 7.5% to 9.5% occur once, and the top ten carry 0.9% to 1.2%. These data are taken from a study of beta chain features in type 1 diabetes. Study in general: What patients shared with healthy donors was a similar profile of age, gender and cell yields.

Study conclusions and caveats: Individuals with type 1 diabetes displayed fewer insertions and more deletions at VDJ junctions.

By way of CD45RO/CCR7/CD25/CD127/CD95/CD27, the CD4+ regulatory, stem cell-like memory, central memory and naive cells were sorted. Sequenced: central memory CD4+ T cells from blood. The TCR sequence derives from a woman aged 18-29 years in good health. This chain links TRBV7-9 with TRBJ1-2; 7 bases map to TRBD1. The CDR3 DNA reads as TGTGCCAGCAGCTTAGTGCCAACAGGGGCTAGGGATGGCTACACCTTC. Protein product: CASSLVPTGARDGYTF.